This passage covers 22 T cell receptor beta chains from one sample sequenced in a study of Graves' ophthalmopathy and Graves' hyperthyroidism. The authors amplified TCR beta CDR3 regions from RNA transcripts. HTBI primers were employed in first-round RT-PCR, then a second-round multiplex PCR followed. Each CDR3 protein gets one entry after TCRdb re-called the multiplex PCR reads with MiXCR. The top ten clones hold approximately 12% of a sample with around 1.1 million distinct CDR3 sequences, about 40% of them seen once. The specimen was peripheral blood or thyroid tissue (not recorded which). These receptor sequences come from an adult man with Graves' hyperthyroidism.

The rearrangement links TRBV29-1 to TRBJ1-1; D might be TRBD1 (5 bases). Germline V gives CDR1 SQVTM, CDR2 ANQGSEA. The CDR3 length is 14 residues. The germline V and J ends were trimmed by 0 bases and 10 bases, with 18 bases remaining between them. CDR3 region: CSVEDGQGSIGAFF. For the CDR3, the DNA is TGCAGCGTTGAAGATGGGCAGGGTAGTATTGGAGCTTTCTTT.

In this sample, this clonotype turned up many times. The chain is built from TRBV25-1 and TRBJ2-7; D ambiguous. Per the germline V gene, CDR1 is MGHDK and CDR2 is SYGVNS. This CDR3 spans 14 amino acids. V was cut by 2 bases and J by 6 bases, with 14 bases left in between. CDR3 region: CASSERASRVEQYF. The CDR3 DNA reads as TGTGCCAGCAGTGAACGAGCATCCCGGGTCGAGCAGTACTTC.

The V call is TRBV29-1, the J call TRBJ2-6, with D possibly TRBD1 on 7 matching bases. The CDR3 has 19 residues. Germline CDR1 and CDR2: SQVTM and ANQGSEA. V gave up 1 base and J gave up 0 bases, with 19 bases separating them. Here the CDR3 DNA reads TGCAGCGTTGAAGGGGGGGACAGAATCTTTAACTCTGGGGCCAACGTCCTGACTTTC. Protein sequence: CSVEGGDRIFNSGANVLTF.

The V call is TRBV6-2 or TRBV6-3, the J call TRBJ2-2, with unresolved D. With 2 bases removed from V and 7 bases from J, the gap between germline ends came to 8 bases. The CDR3 extends over 13 amino acids. Germline assignment: CDR1 MNHEY and CDR2 SVGEGT. The CDR3 bases are TGTGCCAGCAGTTACCGAGCCGTCGGGGAGCTGTTTTTT. This encodes CASSYRAVGELFF.

Points on this clonotype: A much larger clonotype is one base distant, so this may be a read error. V gene TRBV7-9 combines with J gene TRBJ2-5, with TRBD2 matching 8 bases. This CDR3 contains 15 residues. V lost 1 base and J lost 4; bases outside the gene matches: 5. Germline V gene data show CDR1 as SEHNR and CDR2 as FQNEAQ (reference sequence). CDR3 sequence (DNA): TGTGCCAGCAGCTTAGATCAGGCGGGAGGAGAGACCCAGTACTTC. As protein: CASSLDQAGGETQYF.

The V gene is TRBV7-9, the J gene TRBJ2-7, with TRBD2 matching over 7 bases. V gave up 5 bases and J gave up 3 bases; unmatched junction bases: 7. CDR3 size: 14 residues. Germline V gives CDR1 SEHNR, CDR2 FQNEAQ (reference sequence). CDR3 protein: CASSPSGTNYEQYF. The CDR3, as DNA: TGTGCCAGCAGCCCTAGCGGTACAAACTACGAGCAGTACTTC.

Concerning this clonotype: Given a much more abundant clone one base away, this may be a read error. V and J are TRBV10-3 and TRBJ2-7; 10 bases are a match to TRBD1. There are 13 residues in the CDR3. From germline, CDR1 is ENHRY and CDR2 SYGVKD. CDR3 in amino acids: CAIRTGGYYEQCF. In DNA, the CDR3 is TGTGCCATCAGGACAGGGGGCTACTACGAGCAGTGCTTC.

As regards this clonotype: The junction does not match germline at one end; this may be a read error. The chain recombines TRBV7-2 with TRBJ2-5; D is unresolved. The CDR3 spans 10 residues. Germline CDR1 reads SGHTA; CDR2 reads FQGNSA. CDR3 in amino acids: CASSLETRYF. CDR3 DNA: TGTGCCAGCAGCTTAGAAACCCGGTACTTC.

This sequence joins TRBV2 and TRBJ2-5, with a possible D match to TRBD2 (6 bases). The CDR3 loop spans 13 amino acids. Germline V CDR1 and CDR2: SNHLY, FYNNEI. The V end lost 7 bases, the J end lost 5 bases, and 14 bases lay between the germline ends. Here the CDR3 reads CASMTGESETQYF. In DNA, the CDR3 is TGTGCCAGCATGACGGGGGAGTCGGAGACCCAGTACTTC.

This chain connects TRBV6-2 or TRBV6-3 to TRBJ2-5, with 8 bases that match TRBD2. The CDR3 is made up of 16 amino acids. V was clipped by 4 bases and J by 5 bases; unmatched bases: 12. CDR1 MNHEY and CDR2 SVGEGT come from the germline V gene. The DNA of the CDR3 is TGTGCCAGCAGTTCCCCTTCCCGGGAGGGACGGGAGACCCAGTACTTC. Amino acid sequence: CASSSPSREGRETQYF.

This clonotype has at least ten counts. The chain employs TRBV10-3 and TRBJ1-2; possibly TRBD1 for D (6 bases). This CDR3 has 14 amino acids. From germline, CDR1 is ENHRY and CDR2 SYGVKD. The ends were cut back, 4 bases at V and 6 bases at J, with 15 bases in the middle. The CDR3 DNA reads TGTGCCATCAGTGCAAGACAGGAAGTGGATGGCTACACCTTC. This codes for CAISARQEVDGYTF.

This clonotype turned up a few times. The genes are TRBV19 and TRBJ2-5, with D possibly matching TRBD2 (7 bases). This CDR3 is built from 13 residues. Germline V gene lookup returns CDR1 LNHDA and CDR2 SQIVND (reference sequence). The CDR3 loop reads CARSSGGRETQYF. DNA of the CDR3: TGTGCTAGATCGTCGGGGGGCAGGGAGACCCAGTACTTC. Together with reference TRBV19 and TRBJ2-5, the CDR3 gives the full variable domain: DGGITQSPKYLFRKEGQNVTLSCEQNLNHDAMYWYRQDPGQGLRLIYYSQIVNDFQKGDIAEGYSVSREKKESFPLTVTSAQKNPTAFYLCARSSGGRETQYFGPGTRLLVL.

J is TRBJ2-2 and V is TRBV19, with 8 bases aligning to TRBD1. V lost 5 bases and J lost 2; bases outside the gene matches: 10. This CDR3 spans 17 amino acids. Germline CDR1 LNHDA, CDR2 SQIVND (reference sequence). This CDR3 reads CASSYRGAGGNTGELFF. CDR3 bases: TGTGCCAGTAGTTATAGAGGGGCAGGGGGCAACACCGGGGAGCTGTTTTTT.

This clonotype was seen at least ten times. This rearrangement joins TRBV10-2 to TRBJ2-2; 12 bases are shared with TRBD2. Germline V lookup: CDR1 WSHSY, CDR2 SAAADI. There are 16 residues in the CDR3. Losses at the gene ends were 3 bases for V and 9 bases for J; bases not matched to a gene: 8. Here the CDR3 reads CASSDVASGRARELFF. The CDR3 DNA reads as TGCGCCAGCAGTGATGTTGCTAGCGGGAGGGCGAGGGAGCTGTTTTTT.

About this clonotype: This may be a read error: a much more frequent sequence differs by one nucleotide. V is TRBV9 and J is TRBJ1-3; possibly TRBD1 for D (5 bases). The V and J ends lost 9 bases and 0 bases respectively, with 16 bases between them. This CDR3 spans 15 amino acids. Germline values: CDR1 SGDLS, CDR2 YYNGEE. CDR3 bases: TGTGCCAACGGCGACAGTTCCTTCTCTGGAAACACCATATATTTT. It yields the protein CANGDSSFSGNTIYF.

This clonotype was recorded many times. CDR3 DNA: TGCAGTGCTAGAGATCGGAGGGGAGATCAGCCCCAGCATTTT. Encoded protein: CSARDRRGDQPQHF. The J gene is TRBJ1-5, the V gene TRBV20-1, with D perhaps matching TRBD1 (5 bases). The CDR3 length is 14 residues. Germline-derived CDR1 and CDR2 are DFQATT and SNEGSKA (reference sequence). With 0 bases removed from V and 5 bases from J, the gap between germline ends came to 11 bases.

Many counts were recorded for this clonotype. J is TRBJ2-7 and V is TRBV10-3; possible D gene TRBD2, 6 bases. Germline assignment: CDR1 ENHRY and CDR2 SYGVKD. The V and J ends lost 0 bases and 5 bases respectively, with 17 bases between them. The CDR3 totals 16 residues. CDR3 sequence reads: CAISESRGLGGDEQYF. The CDR3 nucleotides read TGTGCCATCAGTGAGTCCCGGGGACTGGGTGGAGACGAGCAGTACTTC.

With regard to this clonotype: The germline gene is not matched at one end of the junction; a read error may be the cause. The CDR3: CASSPLDRGINF. DNA for the CDR3: TGTGCCAGCAGTCCCCTAGACAGGGGTATTAATTTT. V is TRBV12-3 or TRBV12-4 and J is TRBJ1-3; 8 nucleotides match TRBD1. This CDR3 comprises 12 residues.

This clonotype was observed at least ten times. This chain links TRBV20-1 with TRBJ1-1, with no clear D. Germline-derived CDR1 and CDR2 are DFQATT and SNEGSKA (reference sequence). V lost 1 base and J lost 10, with 19 bases in between. This CDR3 is built from 14 residues. The CDR3 protein is CSARAARDFRSAFF. DNA for the CDR3: TGCAGTGCTAGAGCCGCCCGAGACTTTCGTTCAGCTTTCTTT.

This chain uses TRBV3-1 with TRBJ2-7; D possibly corresponds to TRBD2 (7 bases). Trimming stripped 0 bases from V and 3 bases from J, with 12 bases between. The CDR3 length is 15 residues. CDR1 and CDR2 from the germline V gene are LGHDT and YNNKEL (reference sequence). The CDR3 is CASSQEGGANYEQYF. The CDR3 bases are TGTGCCAGCAGCCAAGAAGGGGGGGCGAACTACGAGCAGTACTTC.

The rearrangement joins TRBV10-3 to TRBJ1-2, with D perhaps TRBD1 (6 bases). This CDR3 region has 17 residues. Trimming cost V 3 bases and J 4 bases, with 21 bases left between them. Germline CDR1 reads ENHRY; CDR2 reads SYGVKD. CDR3 in amino acids: CAISDDASQGGSYGYTF. CDR3 nucleotides: TGTGCCATCAGTGACGATGCCTCACAGGGCGGATCCTATGGCTACACCTTC.

The sample holds a few counts of this clonotype. CDR3 region: CASSPLAGNSGNTIYF. CDR3 coding DNA: TGTGCCAGCAGCCCCCTGGCAGGCAACTCTGGAAACACCATATATTTT. The V gene is TRBV6-5, the J gene TRBJ1-3; D is ambiguous. Trimming took off 6 bases at V and 0 bases at J, with 15 bases between the two ends. Germline V gives CDR1 MNHEY, CDR2 SVGAGI. The CDR3 extends over 16 amino acids.